The present entry profiles one T cell receptor (beta chain) with its context. Its antigen is not known. This entry comes from a study of CD8+CD57+ T cells in acquired aplastic anemia. Turning to the study itself: Around 3.5 ug was the average amount of DNA from sorted CD4+ and CD8+ cells. The study obtained 10 million to 12 million reads on average for CD4+ cells from healthy donors.

Study results and limitations: Patients and healthy controls showed no significant CD8+ Simpson's diversity difference. Patients and controls were found to share around 30 CD8+ CDR3 sequences.

The TCR beta profiling, which covered VDJ combination and CDR3 sequence, was carried out using genomic DNA as the template. TCRdb independently ran MiXCR on the reads; one entry per CDR3 protein. Found here are 400,000 to 450,000 distinct CDR3 sequences, roughly 68% of them singletons; the top ten hold less than 4%. Material: sorted CD4+, CD8+, or CD8+CD57+ T cells (not recorded which) from PBMCs. The sequence was obtained from a human donor in good health, serving as a control.

The CDR3 here is CAGKGGNNYEYTF. In DNA, the CDR3 is TGTGCCGGCAAGGGGGGGAATAACTATGAGTACACCTTC. The chain couples TRBV2 to TRBJ1-2; D perhaps matches TRBD1 (6 bases). The germline gives CDR1 SNHLY, CDR2 FYNNEI. The CDR3 totals 13 residues. The V end was cut by 11 bases, the J end by 11 bases, with 24 bases between.